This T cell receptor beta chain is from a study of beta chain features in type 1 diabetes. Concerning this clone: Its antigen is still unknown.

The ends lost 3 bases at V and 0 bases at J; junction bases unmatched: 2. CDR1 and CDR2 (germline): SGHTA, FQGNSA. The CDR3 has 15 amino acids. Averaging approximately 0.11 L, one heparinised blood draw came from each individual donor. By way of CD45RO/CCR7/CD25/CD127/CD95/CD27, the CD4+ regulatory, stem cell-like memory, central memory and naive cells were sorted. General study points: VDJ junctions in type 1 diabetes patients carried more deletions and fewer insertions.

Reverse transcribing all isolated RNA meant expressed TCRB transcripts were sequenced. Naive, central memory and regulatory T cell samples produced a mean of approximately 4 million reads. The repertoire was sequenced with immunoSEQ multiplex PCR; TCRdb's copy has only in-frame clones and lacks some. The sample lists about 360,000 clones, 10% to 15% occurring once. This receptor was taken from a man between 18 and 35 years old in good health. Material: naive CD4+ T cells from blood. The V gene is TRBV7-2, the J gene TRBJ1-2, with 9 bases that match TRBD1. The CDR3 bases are TGTGCCAGCAGCTTGTGGACAGGGGCTAACTATGGCTACACCTTC. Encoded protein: CASSLWTGANYGYTF.